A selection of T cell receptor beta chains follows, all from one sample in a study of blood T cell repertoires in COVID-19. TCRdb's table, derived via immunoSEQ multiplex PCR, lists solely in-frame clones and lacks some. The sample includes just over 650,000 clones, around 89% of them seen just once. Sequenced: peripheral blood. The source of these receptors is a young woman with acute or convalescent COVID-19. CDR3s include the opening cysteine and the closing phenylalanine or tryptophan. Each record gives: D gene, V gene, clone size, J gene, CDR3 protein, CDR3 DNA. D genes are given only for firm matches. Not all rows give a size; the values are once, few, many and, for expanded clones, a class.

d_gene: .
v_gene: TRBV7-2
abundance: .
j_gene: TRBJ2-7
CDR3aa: CASSLGTDPFYEQYF
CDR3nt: TGTGCCAGCAGCTTAGGGACAGATCCCTTCTACGAGCAGTACTTC

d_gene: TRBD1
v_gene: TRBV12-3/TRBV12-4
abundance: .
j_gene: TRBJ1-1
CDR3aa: CASSWTGLEAFF
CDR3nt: TGTGCCAGCAGTTGGACAGGACTAGAAGCTTTCTTT

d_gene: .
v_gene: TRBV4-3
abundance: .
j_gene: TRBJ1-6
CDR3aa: CASSHRGVRNSPLHF
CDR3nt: TGCGCCAGCAGCCACAGGGGCGTGCGTAATTCACCCCTCCACTTT

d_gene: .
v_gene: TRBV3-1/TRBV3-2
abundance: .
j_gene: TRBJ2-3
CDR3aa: CASSHPSPTSTDTQYF
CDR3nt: TGTGCCAGCAGCCATCCGAGCCCCACTAGCACAGATACGCAGTATTTT

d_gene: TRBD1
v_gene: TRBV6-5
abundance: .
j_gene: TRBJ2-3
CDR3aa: CASSYGTGNLGTQYF
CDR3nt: TGTGCCAGCAGTTACGGGACAGGGAATCTTGGTACGCAGTATTTT

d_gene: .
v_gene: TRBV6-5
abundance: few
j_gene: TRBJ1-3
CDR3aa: CASSRGSGNTIYF
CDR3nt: TGTGCCAGCAGTCGAGGCTCTGGAAACACCATATATTTT

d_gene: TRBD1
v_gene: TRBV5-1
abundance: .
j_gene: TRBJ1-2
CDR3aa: CASSPDRGRVNTF
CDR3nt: TGCGCCAGCAGCCCGGACAGGGGAAGGGTAAACACCTTC

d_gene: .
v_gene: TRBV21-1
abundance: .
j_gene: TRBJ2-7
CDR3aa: CASSSLGQDSSYEQYF
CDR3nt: TGTGCCAGCAGCTCCCTCGGACAGGACAGCTCCTACGAGCAGTACTTC

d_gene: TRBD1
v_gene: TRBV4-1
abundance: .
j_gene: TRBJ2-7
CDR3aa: CASSQGQGTEQYF
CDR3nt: TGCGCCAGCAGCCAAGGACAGGGGACCGAGCAGTACTTC

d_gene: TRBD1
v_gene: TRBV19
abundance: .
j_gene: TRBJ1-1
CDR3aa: CASSLSGQGLTEAFF
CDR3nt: TGTGCCAGTAGTTTATCTGGACAGGGGCTCACTGAAGCTTTCTTT

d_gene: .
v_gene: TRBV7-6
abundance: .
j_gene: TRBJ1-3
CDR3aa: CASSPAHSGNTIYF
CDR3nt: TGTGCCAGCAGCCCCGCACACTCTGGAAACACCATATATTTT

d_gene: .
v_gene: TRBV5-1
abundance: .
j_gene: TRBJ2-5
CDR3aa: CASGWGSQETQYF
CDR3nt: TGCGCCAGCGGCTGGGGCTCACAAGAGACCCAGTACTTC

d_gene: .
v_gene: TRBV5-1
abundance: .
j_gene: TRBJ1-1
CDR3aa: CASSSRGSNTEAFF
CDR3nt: TGCGCCAGCAGCTCCCGGGGGTCGAACACTGAAGCTTTCTTT

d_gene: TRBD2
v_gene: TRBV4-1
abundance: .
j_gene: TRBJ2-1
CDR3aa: CASSQGLNEQFF
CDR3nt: TGCGCCAGCAGCCAGGGACTAAATGAGCAGTTCTTC

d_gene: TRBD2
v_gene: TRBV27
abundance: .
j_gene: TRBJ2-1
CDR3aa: CAAGGGLNEQFF
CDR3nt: TGTGCCGCCGGGGGGGGTTTGAATGAGCAGTTCTTC

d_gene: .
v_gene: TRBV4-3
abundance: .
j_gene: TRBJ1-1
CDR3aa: CASSQEGGTGNTEAFF
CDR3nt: TGCGCCAGCAGCCAAGAAGGAGGCACTGGGAACACTGAAGCTTTCTTT

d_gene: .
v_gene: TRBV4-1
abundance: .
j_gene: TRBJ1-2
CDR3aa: CASSQDGQVPSGHGYTF
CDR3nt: TGCGCCAGCAGCCAAGATGGGCAGGTTCCATCAGGTCATGGCTACACCTTC

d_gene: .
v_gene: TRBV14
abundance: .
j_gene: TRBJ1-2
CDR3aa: CASSHRGHSYGYTF
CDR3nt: TGTGCCAGCAGCCACAGGGGTCACAGCTATGGCTACACCTTC

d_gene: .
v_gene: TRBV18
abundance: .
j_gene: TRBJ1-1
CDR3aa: CASSPGTGGEAFF
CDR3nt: TGTGCCAGCTCACCAGGAACGGGGGGTGAAGCTTTCTTT

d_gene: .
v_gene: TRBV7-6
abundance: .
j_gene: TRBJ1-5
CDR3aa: CASSFAVNQPQHF
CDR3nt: TGTGCCAGCAGCTTTGCAGTCAATCAGCCCCAGCATTTT

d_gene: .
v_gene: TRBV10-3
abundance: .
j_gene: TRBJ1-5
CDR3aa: CAISARGGLEPQHF
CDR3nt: TGTGCCATCAGTGCCAGGGGTGGCTTGGAGCCCCAGCATTTT

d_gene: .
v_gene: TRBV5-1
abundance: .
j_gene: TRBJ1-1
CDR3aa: CASSLVSRGRNTEAFF
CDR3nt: TGCGCCAGCAGCTTGGTGTCGCGGGGCAGGAACACTGAAGCTTTCTTT

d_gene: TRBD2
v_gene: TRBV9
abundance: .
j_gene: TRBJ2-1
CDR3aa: CASSQAGAYNEQFF
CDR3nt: TGTGCCAGCAGTCAAGCGGGGGCGTACAATGAGCAGTTCTTC

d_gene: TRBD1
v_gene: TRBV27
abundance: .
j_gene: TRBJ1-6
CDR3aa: CASSYTGEGSPLHF
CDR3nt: TGTGCCAGCAGCTATACAGGGGAAGGTTCACCCCTCCACTTT

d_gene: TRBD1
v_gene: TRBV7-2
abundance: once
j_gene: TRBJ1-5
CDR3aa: CASSLKGTGNQPQHF
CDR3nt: TGTGCCAGCAGCTTAAAAGGGACAGGGAATCAGCCCCAGCATTTT

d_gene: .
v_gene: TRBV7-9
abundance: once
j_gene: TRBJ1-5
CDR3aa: CASSLGDFNQPQHF
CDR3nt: TGTGCCAGCAGCCTAGGGGACTTCAATCAGCCCCAGCATTTT

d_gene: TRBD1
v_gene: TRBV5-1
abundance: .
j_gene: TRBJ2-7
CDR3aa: CAITSDRGREQYF
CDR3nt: TGCGCCATCACCTCAGACAGGGGGCGGGAGCAGTACTTC

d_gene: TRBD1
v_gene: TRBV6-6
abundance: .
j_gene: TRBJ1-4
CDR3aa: CASSQQGSEEKLFF
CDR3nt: TGTGCCAGCAGTCAACAGGGGTCCGAGGAAAAACTGTTTTTT

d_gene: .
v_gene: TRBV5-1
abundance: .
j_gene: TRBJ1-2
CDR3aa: CASSPRGQPYGYTF
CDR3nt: TGCGCCAGCAGCCCCCGAGGGCAGCCCTATGGCTACACCTTC

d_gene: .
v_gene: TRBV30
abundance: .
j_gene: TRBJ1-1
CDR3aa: CAWSGTAEAFF
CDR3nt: TGTGCCTGGAGTGGGACAGCCGAAGCTTTCTTT

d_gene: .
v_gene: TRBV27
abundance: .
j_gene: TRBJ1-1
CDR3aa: CASTSGAGIGEAFF
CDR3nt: TGTGCCAGCACCTCCGGGGCGGGGATAGGAGAAGCTTTCTTT

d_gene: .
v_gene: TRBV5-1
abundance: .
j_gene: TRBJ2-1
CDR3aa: CASSLGRGGYNEQFF
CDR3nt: TGCGCCAGCAGCTTGGGCAGGGGCGGATACAATGAGCAGTTCTTC

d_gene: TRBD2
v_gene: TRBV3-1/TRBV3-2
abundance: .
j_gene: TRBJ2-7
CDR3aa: CASSYLAGDEQYF
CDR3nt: TGTGCCAGCAGCTACCTAGCGGGGGACGAGCAGTACTTC

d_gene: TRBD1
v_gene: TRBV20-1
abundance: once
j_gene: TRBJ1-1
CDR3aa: CSAPGQGEAFF
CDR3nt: TGCAGTGCTCCAGGACAGGGCGAAGCTTTCTTT

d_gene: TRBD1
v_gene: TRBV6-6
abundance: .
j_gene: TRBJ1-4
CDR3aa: CASSYFSGGTNEKLFF
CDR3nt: TGTGCCAGCAGTTACTTCTCAGGGGGGACAAATGAAAAACTGTTTTTT

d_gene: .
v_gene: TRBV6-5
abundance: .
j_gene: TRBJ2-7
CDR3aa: CASSYSTDRPYEQYF
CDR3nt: TGTGCCAGCAGTTACTCGACCGACAGACCCTACGAGCAGTACTTC

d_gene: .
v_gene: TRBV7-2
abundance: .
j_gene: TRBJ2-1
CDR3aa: CASSPIGGGAYNEQFF
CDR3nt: TGTGCCAGCAGCCCTATTGGCGGGGGCGCTTACAATGAGCAGTTCTTC

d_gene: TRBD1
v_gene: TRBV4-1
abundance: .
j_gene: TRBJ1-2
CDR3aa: CASSVQGTNYGYTF
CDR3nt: TGCGCCAGCAGCGTACAGGGGACTAACTATGGCTACACCTTC

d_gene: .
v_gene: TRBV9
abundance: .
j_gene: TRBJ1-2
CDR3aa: CASSVAGFYGYTF
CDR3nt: TGTGCCAGCAGCGTAGCAGGGTTTTATGGCTACACCTTC

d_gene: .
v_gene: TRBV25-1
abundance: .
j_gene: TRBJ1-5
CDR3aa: CASSELQGGQPQHF
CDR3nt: TGTGCCAGCAGTGAACTACAGGGTGGACAGCCCCAGCATTTT

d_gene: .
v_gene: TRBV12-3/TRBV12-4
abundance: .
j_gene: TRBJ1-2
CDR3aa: CASSFGGYGYTF
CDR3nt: TGTGCCAGCAGTTTCGGGGGGTATGGCTACACCTTC

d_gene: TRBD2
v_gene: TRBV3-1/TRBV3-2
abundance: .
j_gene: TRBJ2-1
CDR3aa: CASLGGTEQFF
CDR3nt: TGTGCCAGCTTGGGGGGGACTGAGCAGTTCTTC

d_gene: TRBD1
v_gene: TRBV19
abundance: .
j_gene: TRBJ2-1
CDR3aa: CASRGTGPNEQFF
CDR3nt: TGTGCCAGTAGAGGGACAGGGCCTAATGAGCAGTTCTTC

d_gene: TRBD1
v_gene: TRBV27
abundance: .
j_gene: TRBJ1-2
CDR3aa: CASSTGNGNGYTF
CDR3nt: TGTGCCAGCTCGACAGGGAATGGTAATGGCTACACCTTC

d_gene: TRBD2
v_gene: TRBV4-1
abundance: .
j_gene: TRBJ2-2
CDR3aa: CASSQGRGGNTGELFF
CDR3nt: TGCGCCAGCAGCCAAGGACGGGGGGGGAACACCGGGGAGCTGTTTTTT

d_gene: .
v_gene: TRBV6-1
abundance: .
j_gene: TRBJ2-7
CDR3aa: CASSEWDTFYEQYF
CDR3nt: TGTGCCAGCAGTGAATGGGACACCTTCTACGAGCAGTACTTC

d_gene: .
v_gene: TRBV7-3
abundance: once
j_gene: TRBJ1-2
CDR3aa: CASNIEGGYTF
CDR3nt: TGTGCCAGCAACATAGAGGGTGGCTACACCTTC

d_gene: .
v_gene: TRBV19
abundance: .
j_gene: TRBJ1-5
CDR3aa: CASSITVYSNQPQHF
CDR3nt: TGTGCCAGTAGTATCACAGTTTATAGCAATCAGCCCCAGCATTTT

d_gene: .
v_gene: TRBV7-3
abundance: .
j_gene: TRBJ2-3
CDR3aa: CASSLVGGESADTQYF
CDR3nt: TGTGCCAGCAGCTTGGTTGGCGGGGAAAGTGCAGATACGCAGTATTTT

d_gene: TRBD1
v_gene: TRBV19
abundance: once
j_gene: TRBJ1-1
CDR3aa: CASHGQGVLAFF
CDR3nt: TGTGCCAGTCACGGACAGGGGGTATTGGCTTTCTTT

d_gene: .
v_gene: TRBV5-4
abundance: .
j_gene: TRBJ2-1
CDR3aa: CASSLEGGGQSNEQFF
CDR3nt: TGTGCCAGCAGCTTGGAGGGGGGGGGCCAATCCAATGAGCAGTTCTTC

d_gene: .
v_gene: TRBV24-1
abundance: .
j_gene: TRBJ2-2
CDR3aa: CATSDTRGSYTGELFF
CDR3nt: TGTGCCACCAGTGACACGAGGGGGAGCTACACCGGGGAGCTGTTTTTT

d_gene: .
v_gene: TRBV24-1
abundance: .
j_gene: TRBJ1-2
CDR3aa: CATSDQGYGYTF
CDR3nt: TGTGCCACCAGTGATCAGGGTTATGGCTACACCTTC

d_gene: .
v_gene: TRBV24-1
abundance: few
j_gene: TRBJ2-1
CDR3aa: CATSATLNNEQFF
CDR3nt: TGTGCCACCAGCGCGACATTGAACAATGAGCAGTTCTTC